Sequencing of this T cell receptor beta chain was carried out in a study of T cell repertoires in cytomegalovirus infection. Study-wide background: HLA-B-restricted CMV epitopes that are well studied, plus recently identified HLA-C-restricted ones, were used by the study. Whole-study results and caveats: The cumulative frequency of public TCR beta families distinguished individuals who carried CMV together with the relevant HLA. The ex vivo response was dominated by HLA-C-restricted CMV-specific TCR beta clonotypes.

Each CDR3 protein is one row after TCRdb ran MiXCR on the reads. The table has fewer than 200,000 distinct CDR3 sequences, 20% to 25% seen once. The V end was cut by 3 bases, the J end by 7 bases, with 25 bases between. The CDR3 loop spans 18 amino acids. The V gene's germline CDR1 is SGHTA and CDR2 FQGNSA. This clonotype has a count of ten or more. What it recognizes is unknown. The rearrangement joins TRBV7-2 to TRBJ2-1, with D perhaps TRBD2 (7 bases). The TCR was taken from a human donor in good health (CMV status not recorded). Some clones in this sample may be carry-over from other donors' samples. The specimen was CD8+ T cells from cultured PBMCs, collected from culture after CMV antigen stimulation. The DNA for the CDR3 is TGTGCCAGCAGCTTGACCGGGGGGCTAGCGATATTTAAGAATGAGCAGTTCTTC. Translating gives CASSLTGGLAIFKNEQFF. The variable domain in full, completed from reference TRBV7-2 and TRBJ2-1, reads GAGVSQSPSNKVTEKGKDVELRCDPISGHTALYWYRQSLGQGLEFLIYFQGNSAPDKSGLPSDRFSAERTGGSVSTLTIQRTQQEDSAVYLCASSLTGGLAIFKNEQFFGPGTRLTVL.